This T cell receptor beta chain was captured by sequencing in a study of cytomegalovirus exposure and HLA in healthy donors. Only in-frame clones appear in the TCRdb table, and some are missing; sequencing was by immunoSEQ multiplex PCR. The sample lists more than 50,000 clones; just under 95% were seen once. Among the approximately 130 subjects of the validation cohort, separate from the approximately 700-subject first cohort, were the donors. The ends lost 6 bases at V and 10 bases at J; junction bases unmatched: 17. Germline loops: CDR1 SNHLY, CDR2 FYNNEI. There are 16 residues in the CDR3. The genes are TRBV2 and TRBJ2-1; TRBD2 matches 8 bases. The sequenced material came from PBMCs. This receptor was taken from a young man in good health and CMV-seronegative. Here the CDR3 reads CASRASSGWAPGEQFF. CDR3 DNA: TGTGCCAGCAGGGCCTCTAGCGGGTGGGCTCCGGGGGAGCAGTTCTTC.